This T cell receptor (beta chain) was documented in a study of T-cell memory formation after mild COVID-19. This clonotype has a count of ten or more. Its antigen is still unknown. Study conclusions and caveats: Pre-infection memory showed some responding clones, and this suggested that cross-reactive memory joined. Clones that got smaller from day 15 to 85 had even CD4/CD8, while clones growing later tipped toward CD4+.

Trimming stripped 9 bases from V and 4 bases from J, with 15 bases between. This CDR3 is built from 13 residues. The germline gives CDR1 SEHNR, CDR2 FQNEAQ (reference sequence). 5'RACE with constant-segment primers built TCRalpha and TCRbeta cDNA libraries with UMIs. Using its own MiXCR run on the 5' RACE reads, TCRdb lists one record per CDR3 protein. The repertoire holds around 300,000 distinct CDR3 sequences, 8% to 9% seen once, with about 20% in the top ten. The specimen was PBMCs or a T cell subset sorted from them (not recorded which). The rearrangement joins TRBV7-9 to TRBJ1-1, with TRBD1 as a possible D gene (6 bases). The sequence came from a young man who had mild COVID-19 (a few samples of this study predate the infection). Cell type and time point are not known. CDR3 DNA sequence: TGTGCCAGTATCAAGGGGGAGGCCACTGAAGCTTTCTTT. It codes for CASIKGEATEAFF. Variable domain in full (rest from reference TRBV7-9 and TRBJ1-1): DTGVSQNPRHKITKRGQNVTFRCDPISEHNRLYWYRQTLGQGPEFLTYFQNEAQLEKSRLLSDRFSAERPKGSFSTLEIQRTEQGDSAMYLCASIKGEATEAFFGQGTRLTVV.